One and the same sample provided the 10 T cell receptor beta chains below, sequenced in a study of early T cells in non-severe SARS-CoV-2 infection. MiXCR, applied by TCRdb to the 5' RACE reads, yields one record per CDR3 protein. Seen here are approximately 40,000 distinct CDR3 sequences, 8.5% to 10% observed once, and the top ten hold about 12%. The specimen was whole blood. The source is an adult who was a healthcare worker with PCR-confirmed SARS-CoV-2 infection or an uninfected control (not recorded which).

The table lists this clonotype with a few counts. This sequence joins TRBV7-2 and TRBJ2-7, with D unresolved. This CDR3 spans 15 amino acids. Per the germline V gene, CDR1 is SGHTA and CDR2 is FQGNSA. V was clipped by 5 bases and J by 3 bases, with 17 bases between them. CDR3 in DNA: TGTGCCAGCAGCCTTTCTACGGGCCGCTACTACGAGCAGTACTTC. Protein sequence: CASSLSTGRYYEQYF.

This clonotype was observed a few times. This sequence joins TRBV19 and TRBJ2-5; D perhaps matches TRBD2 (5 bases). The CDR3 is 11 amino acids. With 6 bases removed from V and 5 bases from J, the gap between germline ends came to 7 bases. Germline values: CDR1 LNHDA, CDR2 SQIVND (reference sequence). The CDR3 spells CASRGGETQYF. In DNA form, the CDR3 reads TGTGCCAGTAGGGGCGGGGAGACCCAGTACTTC.

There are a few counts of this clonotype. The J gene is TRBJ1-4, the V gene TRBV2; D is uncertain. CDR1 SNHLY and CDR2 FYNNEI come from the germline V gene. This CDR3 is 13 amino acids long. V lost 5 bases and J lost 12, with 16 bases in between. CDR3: CASSQLTGGELFF. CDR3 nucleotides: TGTGCCAGCAGTCAATTGACGGGCGGCGAACTGTTTTTT.

The CDR3 here is CASSPGSGEKLFF. The CDR3 DNA reads as TGTGCCAGCAGCCCAGGGTCGGGTGAAAAACTGTTTTTT. The rearrangement uses TRBV6-1 and TRBJ1-4, with TRBD1 as a possible D gene (5 bases). Between the trimmed V and J ends, which lost 6 bases and 7 bases, there was a span of 12 bases. CDR1 and CDR2 (germline): MNHNS, SASEGT. CDR3 length: 13 amino acids.

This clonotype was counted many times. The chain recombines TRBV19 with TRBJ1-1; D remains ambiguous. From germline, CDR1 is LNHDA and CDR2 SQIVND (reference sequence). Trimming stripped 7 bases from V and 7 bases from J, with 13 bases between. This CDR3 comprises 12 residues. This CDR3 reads CASTLGVGEAFF. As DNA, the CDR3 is TGTGCCAGTACATTGGGCGTGGGTGAAGCTTTCTTT.

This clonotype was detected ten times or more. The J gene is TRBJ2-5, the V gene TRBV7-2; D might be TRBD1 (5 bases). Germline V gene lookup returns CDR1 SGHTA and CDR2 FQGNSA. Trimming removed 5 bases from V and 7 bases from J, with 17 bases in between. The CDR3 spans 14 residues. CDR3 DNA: TGTGCCAGCAGCCAAAGACAGCGACCAAGGACCCAGTACTTC. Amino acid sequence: CASSQRQRPRTQYF.

CDR3 bases: TGCGCCAGCAGCCAAGGTGGCACCTACGAGCAGTACTTC. This codes for CASSQGGTYEQYF. The chain links TRBV4-3 to TRBJ2-7; no clear D gene. This CDR3 has 13 residues. Trimming removed 1 base from V and 2 bases from J, with 6 bases in between. Germline assignment: CDR1 LGHNA and CDR2 YSLEER.

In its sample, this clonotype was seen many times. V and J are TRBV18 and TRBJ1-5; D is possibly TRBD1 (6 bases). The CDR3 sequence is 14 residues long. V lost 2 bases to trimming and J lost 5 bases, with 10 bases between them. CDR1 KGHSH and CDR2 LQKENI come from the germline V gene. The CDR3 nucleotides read TGTGCCAGCTCACCAACAGGGATGGATCAGCCCCAGCATTTT. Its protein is CASSPTGMDQPQHF.

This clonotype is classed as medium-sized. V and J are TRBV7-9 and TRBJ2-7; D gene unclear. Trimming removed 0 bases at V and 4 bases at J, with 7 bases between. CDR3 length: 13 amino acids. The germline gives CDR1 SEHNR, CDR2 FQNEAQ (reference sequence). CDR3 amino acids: CASSLASPYEQYF. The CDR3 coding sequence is TGTGCCAGCAGCTTAGCCTCCCCTTACGAGCAGTACTTC.

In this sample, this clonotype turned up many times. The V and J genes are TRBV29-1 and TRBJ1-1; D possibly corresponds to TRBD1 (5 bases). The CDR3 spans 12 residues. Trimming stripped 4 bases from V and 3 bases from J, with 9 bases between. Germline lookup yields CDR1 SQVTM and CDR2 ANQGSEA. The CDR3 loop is CSVVGHDTEAFF. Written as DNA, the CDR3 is TGCAGCGTTGTTGGACACGACACTGAAGCTTTCTTT.